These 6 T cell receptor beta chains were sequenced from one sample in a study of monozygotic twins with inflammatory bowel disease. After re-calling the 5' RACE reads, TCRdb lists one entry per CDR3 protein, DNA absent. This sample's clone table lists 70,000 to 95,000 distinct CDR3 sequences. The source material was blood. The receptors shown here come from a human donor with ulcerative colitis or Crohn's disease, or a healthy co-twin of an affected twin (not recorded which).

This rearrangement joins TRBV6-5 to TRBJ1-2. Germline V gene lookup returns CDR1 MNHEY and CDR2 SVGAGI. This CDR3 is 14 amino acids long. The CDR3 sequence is CASSYGLQNYGYTF.

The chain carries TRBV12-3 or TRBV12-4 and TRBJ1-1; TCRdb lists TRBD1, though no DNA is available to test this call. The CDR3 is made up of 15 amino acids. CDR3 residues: CASSSRQGWPAEAFF.

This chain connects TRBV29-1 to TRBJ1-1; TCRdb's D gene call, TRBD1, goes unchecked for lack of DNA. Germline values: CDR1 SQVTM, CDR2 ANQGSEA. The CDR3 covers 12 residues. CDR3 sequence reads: CSVVRGPPEAFF.

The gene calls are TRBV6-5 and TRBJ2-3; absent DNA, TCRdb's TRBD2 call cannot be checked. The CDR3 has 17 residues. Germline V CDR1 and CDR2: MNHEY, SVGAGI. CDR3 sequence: CASSFFTSGGRTDTQYF.

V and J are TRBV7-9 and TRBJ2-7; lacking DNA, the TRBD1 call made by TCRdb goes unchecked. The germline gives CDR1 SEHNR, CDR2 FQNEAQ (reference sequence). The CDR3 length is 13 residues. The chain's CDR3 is CASSRDTMYEQYF.

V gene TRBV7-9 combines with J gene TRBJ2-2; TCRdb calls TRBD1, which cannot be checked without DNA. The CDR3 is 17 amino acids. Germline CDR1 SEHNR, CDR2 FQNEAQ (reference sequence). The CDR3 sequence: CASSAPRTGRNTGELFF.